The 22 T cell receptor beta chains given below trace back to one sample, sequenced in a study of blood T cell repertoires in COVID-19 (dated by TCRdb to the early 2020s). Receptor libraries were prepared by the immunoSEQ multiplex PCR assay. TCRdb's version of the immuneACCESS table is confined to in-frame rearrangements and falls short of the full clone set. An unresolved V gene accounts for under half of the shortfall where checked; the remainder is of unknown origin. This sample comprises about 220,000 clones, roughly 80% of them detected only once. The ten largest make up about 1.3% of the sample. Sequences were obtained from PBMCs or T cells enriched from blood (not recorded which). The source of these receptors is a woman between 40 and 50 years old with acute COVID-19.

J is TRBJ2-2 and V is TRBV18, with D tentatively TRBD2 (6 bases). The V end was cut by 1 base, the J end by 4 bases, with 13 bases between. Germline V CDR1 and CDR2: KGHSH, LQKENI. The CDR3 sequence is 16 residues long. CDR3: CASSPLRTMGTGELFF. The DNA for the CDR3 is TGTGCCAGCTCACCACTTCGGACTATGGGCACCGGGGAGCTGTTTTTT.

The chain recombines TRBV29-1 with TRBJ1-1, with 8 positions matching TRBD1. CDR3 length equals 14 residues. CDR1 is SQVTM, CDR2 ANQGSEA, per germline. V lost 3 bases, J lost 4 bases, and 7 bases stayed unmatched. The CDR3 DNA is TGCAGCGTTGATGGGACAGGTATGAGCACTGAAGCTTTCTTT. This codes for CSVDGTGMSTEAFF.

The V gene is TRBV7-2, the J gene TRBJ2-2; D uncertain. The V gene's germline CDR1 is SGHTA and CDR2 FQGNSA. This CDR3 region has 14 residues. V was trimmed by 1 base and J by 1 base, leaving 4 bases between them. The CDR3 nucleotides are TGTGCCAGCAGCTTAGGCGGGAACACCGGGGAGCTGTTTTTT. Protein product: CASSLGGNTGELFF.

This chain links TRBV18 with TRBJ2-2, with TRBD2 matching 7 bases. The CDR3 is made up of 16 amino acids. Trimming removed 3 bases from V and 4 bases from J; junction bases left unmatched: 8. CDR1 is KGHSH and CDR2 is LQKENI in the germline V gene. The CDR3 coding sequence is TGTGCCAGCTCACCCCGGACTAGTTCTTTCACCGGGGAGCTGTTTTTT. This gives the protein CASSPRTSSFTGELFF.

In the case of this clone: The junction does not match germline at one end; this may be a read error. This chain's CDR3 is CAISNRINENLFF. The CDR3 nucleotides read TGTGCCATCAGTAACAGGATTAATGAAAACCTGTTTTTT. V gene TRBV10-3 combines with J gene TRBJ1-4; D possibly corresponds to TRBD1 (5 bases). The CDR3 extends over 13 amino acids. Germline CDR1 is ENHRY and CDR2 is SYGVKD.

The rearrangement joins TRBV5-6 to TRBJ1-1; perhaps TRBD1 as D (5 bases). The CDR3 is 15 residues long. The V gene lost 0 bases and the J gene lost 5 bases, with 14 bases spanning the gap. Per the germline V gene, CDR1 is SGHDT and CDR2 is YYEEEE. CDR3 region: CASSLAGGVRTEAFF. The DNA of the CDR3 is TGTGCCAGCAGCTTGGCCGGAGGGGTTAGGACTGAAGCTTTCTTT.

In the case of this clone: At one end the junction does not follow the germline gene, possibly because of a read error. The gene calls are TRBV7-6 and TRBJ1-3; D is uncertain. Germline V CDR1 and CDR2: SGHVS, FNYEAQ. This CDR3 contains 14 residues. CDR3 region: CAGSPPGSGNTIYF. Written as DNA, the CDR3 is TGTGCCGGCAGCCCCCCGGGATCTGGAAACACCATATATTTT.

This clone was counted only a few times. This sequence joins TRBV19 and TRBJ1-1; 7 bases map to TRBD1. With V trimmed by 6 bases and J by 3 bases, 10 bases remained unmatched. Germline-derived CDR1 and CDR2 are LNHDA and SQIVND (reference sequence). This CDR3 has 15 amino acids. CDR3 amino acids: CASRERGRGDTEAFF. CDR3 DNA: TGTGCCAGTAGGGAGAGGGGGCGCGGGGACACTGAAGCTTTCTTT.

The chain carries TRBV5-4 and TRBJ2-3; 8 bases are shared with TRBD2. CDR1 and CDR2 from the germline V gene are SGHNT and YYREEE (reference sequence). CDR3 length: 14 residues. V gave up 2 bases and J gave up 4 bases; unmatched junction bases: 3. CDR3 amino acids: CASSLSGSADTQYF. In DNA, the CDR3 is TGTGCCAGCAGCTTAAGCGGGAGCGCAGATACGCAGTATTTT.

The CDR3 spells CAWTVRAIDEQFF. In DNA, the CDR3 is TGTGCCTGGACTGTTCGAGCGATCGATGAGCAGTTCTTC. This chain links TRBV30 with TRBJ2-1, with D unclear. V was trimmed by 4 bases and J by 8 bases, leaving 15 bases between them. Germline-derived CDR1 and CDR2 are GTSNPN and SVGIG (reference sequence). This CDR3 has 13 amino acids.

This clone was picked up a small number of times. V is TRBV2 and J is TRBJ2-5; D gene unclear. Per the germline V gene, CDR1 is SNHLY and CDR2 is FYNNEI. The CDR3 contains 13 residues. Between the trimmed V and J ends, which lost 2 bases and 2 bases, there was a span of 6 bases. CDR3 in amino acids: CASSELSQETQYF. Written as DNA, the CDR3 is TGTGCCAGCAGTGAATTATCGCAAGAGACCCAGTACTTC.

The V gene is TRBV30, the J gene TRBJ2-1; D remains unclear. Germline loops: CDR1 GTSNPN, CDR2 SVGIG (reference sequence). Trimming stripped 2 bases from V and 6 bases from J, with 14 bases between. The CDR3 extends over 14 amino acids. CDR3 nucleotide sequence: TGTGCCTGGAGTACCTACGACTGGGTCAATGAGCAGTTCTTC. Translating gives CAWSTYDWVNEQFF.

Comments on this clone: Other nucleotide sequences in the sample specify the same CDR3. J is TRBJ1-1 and V is TRBV18; D gene ambiguous. The CDR3 spans 13 residues. Germline V gene sequence: CDR1 KGHSH, CDR2 LQKENI. V was trimmed by 1 base and J by 3 bases, leaving 6 bases between them. The CDR3 spells CASSPLRDTEAFF. CDR3 nucleotide sequence: TGTGCCAGCTCACCACTACGGGACACTGAAGCTTTCTTT.

The rearrangement joins TRBV28 to TRBJ1-5; 7 nucleotides agree with TRBD1. Germline lookup yields CDR1 MDHEN and CDR2 SYDVKM. The V segment lost 5 bases and the J segment 3 bases; nucleotides outside the gene matches: 13. This CDR3 is 17 amino acids long. The CDR3 DNA sequence: TGTGCCAGCAGTGTAACAGGGGCCGCTACAAACAATCAGCCCCAGCATTTT. The encoded protein is CASSVTGAATNNQPQHF.

The genes are TRBV6-5 and TRBJ2-1; 7 bases are shared with TRBD1. Germline V gene data show CDR1 as MNHEY and CDR2 as SVGAGI. The junction had 1 base not matched to a gene; V was cut back by 2 bases and J by 3 bases. The CDR3 has 14 residues. The CDR3 reads CASSYRDSYNEQFF. The CDR3 region has the DNA TGTGCCAGCAGTTACAGGGACAGCTACAATGAGCAGTTCTTC.

The chain uses TRBV6-5 and TRBJ1-2; 7 bases line up with TRBD1. Germline CDR1 and CDR2: MNHEY and SVGAGI. CDR3 length: 13 amino acids. The V segment lost 2 bases and the J segment 8 bases; nucleotides outside the gene matches: 5. The DNA for the CDR3 is TGTGCCAGCAGTTACCCACAGGGACAGGGCTACACCTTC. Translating gives CASSYPQGQGYTF.

The chain has TRBV28 and TRBJ2-1, with TRBD2 matching 10 bases. Germline V gene data show CDR1 as MDHEN and CDR2 as SYDVKM. This CDR3 comprises 15 residues. V was pared by 6 bases and J by 9 bases, with 11 bases of the junction left unmatched. This CDR3 reads CASRSSGRAASEQFF. DNA of the CDR3: TGTGCCAGCAGATCAAGCGGGAGGGCCGCTAGTGAGCAGTTCTTC.

The chain recombines TRBV5-1 with TRBJ2-3, with 9 bases fitting TRBD1. Germline trimming cut 2 bases from V and 2 bases from J; bases unmatched to any gene: 9. This CDR3 has 17 residues. Per the germline V gene, CDR1 is SGHRS and CDR2 is YFSETQ. The DNA of the CDR3 is TGCGCCAGCAGCTTACGCGCGACAGGGGGATTCACAGATACGCAGTATTTT. Its protein product is CASSLRATGGFTDTQYF.

The chain uses TRBV11-2 and TRBJ2-5; TRBD2 might be the D (6 bases). The CDR3 consists of 14 residues. Germline CDR1 SGHAT, CDR2 FQNNGV. Trimming cost V 1 base and J 2 bases, with 8 bases left between them. The chain's CDR3 is CASSLGDFQETQYF. The CDR3 DNA reads TGTGCCAGCAGCTTAGGGGACTTTCAAGAGACCCAGTACTTC.

This chain joins TRBV14 and TRBJ2-7; 8 bases align to TRBD1. CDR3 length: 16 residues. With V trimmed by 0 bases and J by 7 bases, 11 bases remained unmatched. Germline CDR1 SGHDN, CDR2 FVKESK. CDR3 in DNA: TGTGCCAGCAGCCAAGATCTGGGGCAGGGGGCAAGGGAGCAGTACTTC. Its protein product is CASSQDLGQGAREQYF. Filled out from reference TRBV14 and TRBJ2-7, the complete variable domain reads EAGVTQFPSHSVIEKGQTVTLRCDPISGHDNLYWYRRVMGKEIKFLLHFVKESKQDESGMPNNRFLAERTGGTYSTLKVQPAELEDSGVYFCASSQDLGQGAREQYFGPGTRLTVT.

The genes are TRBV9 and TRBJ2-1; 11 bases map to TRBD2. This CDR3 comprises 15 residues. Per germline, CDR1 SGDLS and CDR2 YYNGEE. V was clipped by 3 bases and J by 7 bases; unmatched bases: 6. CDR3 bases: TGTGCCAGCAGCGAAGGTAGCGGGAGGGGGAATGAGCAGTTCTTC. Amino acids: CASSEGSGRGNEQFF.

In this sample, this clone turned up a few times. This sequence joins TRBV11-2 and TRBJ1-1; 7 positions agree with TRBD1. Unmatched junction bases numbered 7, after V lost 5 bases and J lost 4 bases. CDR1 and CDR2 (germline): SGHAT, FQNNGV. The CDR3 spans 14 residues. CDR3 nucleotide sequence: TGTGCCAGCAGCGCCCAACAGGGGAGCACTGAAGCTTTCTTT. It is translated as CASSAQQGSTEAFF.